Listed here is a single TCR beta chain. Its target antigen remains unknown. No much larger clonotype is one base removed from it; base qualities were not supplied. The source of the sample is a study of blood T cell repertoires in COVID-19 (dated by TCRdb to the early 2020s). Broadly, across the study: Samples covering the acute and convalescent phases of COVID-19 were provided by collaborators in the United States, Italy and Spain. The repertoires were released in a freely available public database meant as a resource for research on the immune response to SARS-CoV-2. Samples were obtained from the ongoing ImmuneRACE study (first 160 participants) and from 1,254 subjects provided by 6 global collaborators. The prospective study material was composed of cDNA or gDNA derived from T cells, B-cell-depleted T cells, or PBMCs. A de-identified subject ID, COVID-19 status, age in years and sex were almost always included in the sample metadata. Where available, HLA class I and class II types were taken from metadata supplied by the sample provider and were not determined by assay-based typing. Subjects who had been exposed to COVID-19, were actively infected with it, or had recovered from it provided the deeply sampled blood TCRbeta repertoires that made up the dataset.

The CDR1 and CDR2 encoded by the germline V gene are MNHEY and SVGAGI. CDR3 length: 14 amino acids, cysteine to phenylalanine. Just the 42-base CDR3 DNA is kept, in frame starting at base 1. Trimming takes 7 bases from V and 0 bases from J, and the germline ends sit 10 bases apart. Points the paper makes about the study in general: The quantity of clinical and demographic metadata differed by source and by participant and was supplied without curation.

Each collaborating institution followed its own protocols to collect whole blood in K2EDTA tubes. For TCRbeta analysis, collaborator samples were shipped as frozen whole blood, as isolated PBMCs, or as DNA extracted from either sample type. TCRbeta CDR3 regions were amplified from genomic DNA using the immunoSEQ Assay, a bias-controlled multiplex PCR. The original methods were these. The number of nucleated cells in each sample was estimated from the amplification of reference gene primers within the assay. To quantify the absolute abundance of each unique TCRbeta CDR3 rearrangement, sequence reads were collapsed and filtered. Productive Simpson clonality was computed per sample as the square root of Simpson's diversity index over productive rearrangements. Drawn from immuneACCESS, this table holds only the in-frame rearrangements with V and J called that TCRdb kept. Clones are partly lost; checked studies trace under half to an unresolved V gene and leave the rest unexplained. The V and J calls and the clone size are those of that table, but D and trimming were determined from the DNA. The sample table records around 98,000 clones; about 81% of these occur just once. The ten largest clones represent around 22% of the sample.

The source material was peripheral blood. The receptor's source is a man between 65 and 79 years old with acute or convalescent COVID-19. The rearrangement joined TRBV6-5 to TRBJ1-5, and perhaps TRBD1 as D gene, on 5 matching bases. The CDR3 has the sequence CASIPTASNQPQHF. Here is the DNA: TGTGCCAGCATACCGACAGCTAGCAATCAGCCCCAGCATTTT.